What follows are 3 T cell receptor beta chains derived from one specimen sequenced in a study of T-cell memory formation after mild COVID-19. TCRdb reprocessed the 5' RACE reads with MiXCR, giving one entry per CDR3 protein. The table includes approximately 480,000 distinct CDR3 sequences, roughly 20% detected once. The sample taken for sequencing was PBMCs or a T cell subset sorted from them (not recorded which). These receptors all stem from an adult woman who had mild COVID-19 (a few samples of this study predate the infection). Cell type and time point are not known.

CDR3 loop: CASSPEVGGSTDTQYF. CDR3 bases: TGCGCCAGCAGCCCGGAGGTGGGGGGCAGCACAGATACGCAGTATTTT. This rearrangement joins TRBV5-1 to TRBJ2-3; D assignment may be TRBD1 or TRBD2 (6 bases each). Trimming pared 4 bases from V and 0 bases from J, leaving 15 bases between. The germline CDR1 and CDR2 sequences are SGHRS and YFSETQ. The CDR3 spans 16 residues.

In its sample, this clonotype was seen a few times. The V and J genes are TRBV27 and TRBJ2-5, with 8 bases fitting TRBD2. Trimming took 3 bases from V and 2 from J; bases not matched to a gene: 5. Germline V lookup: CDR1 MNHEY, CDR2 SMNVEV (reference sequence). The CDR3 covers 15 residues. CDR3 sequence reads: CASSLGGGFQETQYF. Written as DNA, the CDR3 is TGTGCCAGCAGTTTGGGCGGGGGGTTTCAAGAGACCCAGTACTTC.

The CDR3 here is CATPLSPNTGELFF. The CDR3 DNA sequence: TGTGCCACCCCACTGTCGCCGAACACCGGGGAGCTGTTTTTT. This rearrangement joins TRBV11-3 to TRBJ2-2, with D unclear. Germline-derived CDR1 and CDR2 are SGHNT and YENEEA. The CDR3 has 14 amino acids. V was cut by 10 bases and J by 0 bases, with 12 bases left in between.